Following are 15 T cell receptor beta chains from one sample sequenced in a study of cytomegalovirus exposure and HLA in healthy donors. The PCR employed 60 Vbeta primers together with 13 Jbeta primers. The protocol was immunoSEQ multiplex PCR, while the TCRdb copy is restricted to in-frame clones and leaves out a portion. The repertoire includes roughly 80,000 clones, around 81% of them detected once, and 1.5% to 2% sits in the top ten. Material: PBMCs. These receptors were obtained from a woman aged 25 to 45 in good health and CMV-seronegative.

The rearrangement uses TRBV2 and TRBJ1-5, with TRBD1 matching over 11 bases. The V and J ends lost 5 bases and 7 bases, in that order; junction bases with no gene match: 4. CDR1 is SNHLY and CDR2 is FYNNEI in the germline V gene. The CDR3 runs 14 residues. The CDR3 sequence: CASSSRDRGQPQHF. Written as DNA, the CDR3 is TGTGCCAGCAGTTCTCGGGACAGGGGGCAGCCCCAGCATTTT.

V and J are TRBV4-1 and TRBJ2-7; 9 bases agree with TRBD1. Germline V gene data show CDR1 as MGHRA and CDR2 as YSYEKL. J lost 2 bases, V lost 3 bases, and 5 bases had no gene match. This CDR3 is built from 15 residues. The CDR3 reads CASSQVGQGTYEQYF. DNA for the CDR3: TGCGCCAGCAGCCAGGTCGGACAGGGGACCTACGAGCAGTACTTC.

V usage is TRBV5-5 and J usage is TRBJ2-3; 12 bases match TRBD2. In germline, CDR1 is SGHKS, CDR2 YYEKEE (reference sequence). CDR3 size: 16 residues. V was pared by 0 bases and J by 6 bases, with 5 bases of the junction left unmatched. CDR3 nucleotides: TGTGCCAGCAGCTTGGGACTAGCGGGAGTTATCGATACGCAGTATTTT. This translates into CASSLGLAGVIDTQYF.

The chain carries TRBV5-1 and TRBJ2-1; 9 nucleotides align to TRBD1. This CDR3 is 13 amino acids long. Germline CDR1 reads SGHRS; CDR2 reads YFSETQ. V dropped 6 bases and J dropped 6; count of bases not matched to a gene: 4. The DNA of the CDR3 is TGCGCCAGCACCGAGGGACAGGGCAATGAGCAGTTCTTC. It encodes CASTEGQGNEQFF.

The chain joins TRBV5-1 to TRBJ1-4; D unresolved. Trimming removed 4 bases from V and 1 base from J, with 8 bases in between. Per the germline V gene, CDR1 is SGHRS and CDR2 is YFSETQ. This CDR3 has 14 residues. The CDR3 reads CASSAGGTNEKLFF. The CDR3 DNA reads TGCGCCAGCAGCGCGGGAGGAACTAATGAAAAACTGTTTTTT.

The chain carries TRBV11-2 and TRBJ2-2, with TRBD2 identical over 9 bases. This CDR3 has 15 residues. The trim removed 1 base at V and 5 bases at J, leaving 2 bases unmatched. CDR1 and CDR2 from the germline V gene are SGHAT and FQNNGV. DNA for the CDR3: TGTGCCAGCAGCTTAGGTAGCGGGAGAACCGGGGAGCTGTTTTTT. Amino acid sequence: CASSLGSGRTGELFF.

V and J are TRBV15 and TRBJ1-4; D remains ambiguous. Looked up from germline, CDR1 is LNHNV and CDR2 is YYDKDF (reference sequence). The CDR3 spans 12 residues. Between the trimmed V and J ends, which lost 5 bases and 7 bases, there was a span of 8 bases. The CDR3 reads CATSPRGEKLFF. The CDR3 coding sequence is TGTGCCACCAGCCCCCGGGGTGAAAAACTGTTTTTT.

The chain has TRBV11-2 and TRBJ2-7; 12 bases match TRBD1. Trimming cost V 5 bases and J 4 bases; bases outside gene matches: 12. Germline V gene sequence: CDR1 SGHAT, CDR2 FQNNGV. The CDR3 length is 17 residues. The CDR3 region is CASSLLPPGQGAYEQYF. The CDR3 DNA reads TGTGCCAGCAGCCTACTCCCCCCGGGACAGGGGGCTTACGAGCAGTACTTC.

This clone was picked up a small number of times. This chain connects TRBV5-4 to TRBJ2-3; TRBD2 matches at 13 bases. Per the germline V gene, CDR1 is SGHNT and CDR2 is YYREEE (reference sequence). V was pared by 4 bases and J by 4 bases, with 9 bases of the junction left unmatched. The CDR3 totals 17 residues. CDR3: CASSIPRLAGGADTQYF. The DNA of the CDR3 is TGTGCCAGCAGCATCCCCCGACTAGCGGGAGGCGCAGATACGCAGTATTTT.

The CDR3 reads CASNSGQSSYEQYF. In nucleotides, the CDR3 is TGTGCCAGTAATAGTGGGCAAAGCTCCTACGAGCAGTACTTC. This rearrangement joins TRBV19 to TRBJ2-7; D remains unclear. V lost 7 bases and J lost 0, with 13 bases in between. This CDR3 is built from 14 residues. In germline, CDR1 is LNHDA, CDR2 SQIVND (reference sequence).

The chain is built from TRBV5-1 and TRBJ1-3; maybe TRBD1 (5 bases). The germline V gene has CDR1 SGHRS and CDR2 YFSETQ. The CDR3 is 15 residues long. The ends were cut back, 0 bases at V and 1 base at J, with 8 bases in the middle. Written as DNA, the CDR3 is TGCGCCAGCAGCTTGGAGGCAGGGTCTGGAAACACCATATATTTT. It translates to CASSLEAGSGNTIYF.

Here the CDR3 reads CASSAGQGESTEAFF. DNA of the CDR3: TGTGCCAGCAGCGCAGGACAGGGGGAGAGCACTGAAGCTTTCTTT. The chain joins TRBV11-3 to TRBJ1-1, with TRBD1 identical over 10 bases. The germline gives CDR1 SGHNT, CDR2 YENEEA. Unmatched junction bases numbered 7, after V lost 5 bases and J lost 4 bases. CDR3 length: 15 amino acids.

The chain is built from TRBV30 and TRBJ1-1; D not resolved. CDR1 and CDR2 from the germline V gene are GTSNPN and SVGIG (reference sequence). This CDR3 has 14 amino acids. Trimming took off 3 bases at V and 2 bases at J, with 13 bases between the two ends. The CDR3 loop is CAWRGRTVNTEAFF. CDR3 DNA: TGTGCCTGGAGAGGACGGACTGTAAACACTGAAGCTTTCTTT.

This chain connects TRBV7-2 to TRBJ2-7; D is possibly TRBD2 (5 bases). The CDR3 has 14 amino acids. V shed 5 bases and J shed 4 bases, with 15 bases lying between them. CDR1 is SGHTA, CDR2 FQGNSA, per germline. CDR3 region: CASSPGVVAYEQYF. In DNA form, the CDR3 reads TGTGCCAGCAGCCCCGGGGTTGTTGCGTACGAGCAGTACTTC.

CDR3 protein: CAISDSTRGTEAFF. The CDR3 region has the DNA TGTGCCATCAGTGACAGCACCCGGGGCACTGAAGCTTTCTTT. The chain joins TRBV10-3 to TRBJ1-1; no firm D call. The V gene lost 3 bases and the J gene lost 4 bases, with 12 bases spanning the gap. The germline V gene encodes CDR1 ENHRY and CDR2 SYGVKD. This CDR3 comprises 14 residues.